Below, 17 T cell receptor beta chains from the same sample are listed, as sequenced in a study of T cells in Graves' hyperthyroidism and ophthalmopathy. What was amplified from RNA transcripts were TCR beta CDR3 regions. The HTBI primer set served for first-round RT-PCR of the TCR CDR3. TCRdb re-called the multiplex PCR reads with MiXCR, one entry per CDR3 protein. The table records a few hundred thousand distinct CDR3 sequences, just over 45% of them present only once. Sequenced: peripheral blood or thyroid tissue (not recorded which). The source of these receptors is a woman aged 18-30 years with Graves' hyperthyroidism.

CDR3: CASRDPLREKLFF. The CDR3 DNA reads as TGTGCCAGCAGAGACCCGCTGCGGGAAAAACTGTTTTTT. The chain is built from TRBV25-1 and TRBJ1-4; D ambiguous. In germline, CDR1 is MGHDK, CDR2 SYGVNS. Trimming removed 6 bases at V and 8 bases at J, with 13 bases between. CDR3 size: 13 residues. Full variable domain (outside the CDR3, taken from reference TRBV25-1 and TRBJ1-4): EADIYQTPRYLVIGTGKKITLECSQTMGHDKMYWYQQDPGMELHLIHYSYGVNSTEKGDLSSESTVSRIRTEHFPLTLESARPSHTSQYLCASRDPLREKLFFGSGTQLSVL.

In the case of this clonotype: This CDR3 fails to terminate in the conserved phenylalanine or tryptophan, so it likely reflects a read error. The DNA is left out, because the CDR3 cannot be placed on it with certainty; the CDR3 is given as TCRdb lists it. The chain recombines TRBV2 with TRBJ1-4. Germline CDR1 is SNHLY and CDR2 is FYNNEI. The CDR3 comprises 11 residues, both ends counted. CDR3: CASSESQAGGI.

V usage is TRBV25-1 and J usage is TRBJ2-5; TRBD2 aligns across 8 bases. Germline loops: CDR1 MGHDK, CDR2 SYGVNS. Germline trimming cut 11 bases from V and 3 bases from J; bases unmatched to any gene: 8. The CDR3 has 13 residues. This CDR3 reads CAWIAGTKETQYF. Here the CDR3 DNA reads TGTGCCTGGATAGCGGGGACAAAAGAGACCCAGTACTTC.

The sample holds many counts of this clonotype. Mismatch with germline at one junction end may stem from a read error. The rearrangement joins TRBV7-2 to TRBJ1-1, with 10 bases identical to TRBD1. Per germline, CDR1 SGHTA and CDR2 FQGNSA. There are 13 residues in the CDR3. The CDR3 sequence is CASSWDRGTEAFF. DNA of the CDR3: TGCGCCAGCAGCTGGGACAGGGGCACTGAAGCTTTCTTT.

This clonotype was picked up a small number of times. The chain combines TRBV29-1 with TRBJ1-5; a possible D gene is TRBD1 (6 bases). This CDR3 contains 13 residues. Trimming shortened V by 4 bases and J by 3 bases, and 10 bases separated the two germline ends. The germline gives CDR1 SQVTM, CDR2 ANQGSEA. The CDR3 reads CSVARGPNQPQHF. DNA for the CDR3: TGCAGCGTTGCCAGGGGCCCCAATCAGCCCCAGCATTTT.

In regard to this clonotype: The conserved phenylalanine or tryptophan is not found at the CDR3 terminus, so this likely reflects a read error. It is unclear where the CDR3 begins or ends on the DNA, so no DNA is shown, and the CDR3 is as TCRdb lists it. The CDR3 reads CSVEDRGRGHY. The gene calls are TRBV29-1 and TRBJ1-6. CDR1 and CDR2 (germline): SQVTM, ANQGSEA. With termini counted, the CDR3 has 11 amino acids.

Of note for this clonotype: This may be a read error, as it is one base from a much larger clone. CDR3 DNA sequence: TGTGCCAGCAGCTTTTCGAGCTCCCATAATTCACCCCTCCACTTT. Protein sequence: CASSFSSSHNSPLHF. This chain connects TRBV6-2 or TRBV6-3 to TRBJ1-6, with D hard to call. The CDR3 is 15 residues long. Germline values: CDR1 MNHEY, CDR2 SVGEGT.

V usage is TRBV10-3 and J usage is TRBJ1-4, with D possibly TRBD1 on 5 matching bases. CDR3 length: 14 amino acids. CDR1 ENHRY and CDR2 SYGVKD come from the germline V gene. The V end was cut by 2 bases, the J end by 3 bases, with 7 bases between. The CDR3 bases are TGTGCCATCAGTGAGGGGGCCGCTAATGAAAAACTGTTTTTT. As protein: CAISEGAANEKLFF.

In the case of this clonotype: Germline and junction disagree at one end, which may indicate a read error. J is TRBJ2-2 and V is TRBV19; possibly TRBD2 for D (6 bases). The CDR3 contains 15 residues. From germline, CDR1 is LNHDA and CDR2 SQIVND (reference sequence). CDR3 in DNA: TGTGCCAGTACTTCTCTAGCGTCGAACACCGGGGAGCTGTCTTGG. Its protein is CASTSLASNTGELSW.

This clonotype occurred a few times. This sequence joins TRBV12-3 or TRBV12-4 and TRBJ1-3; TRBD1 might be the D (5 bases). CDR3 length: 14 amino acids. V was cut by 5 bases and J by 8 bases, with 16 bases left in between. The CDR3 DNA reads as TGTGCCAGCAGTATGGGGGAACGGAGAGACACCATATATTTT. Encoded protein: CASSMGERRDTIYF.

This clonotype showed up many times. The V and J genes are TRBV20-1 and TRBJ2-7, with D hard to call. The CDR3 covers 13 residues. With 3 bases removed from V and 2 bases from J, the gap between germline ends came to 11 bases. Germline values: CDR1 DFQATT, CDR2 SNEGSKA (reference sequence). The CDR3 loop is CSASYGLTYEQYF. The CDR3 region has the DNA TGCAGTGCTAGTTACGGGTTAACCTACGAGCAGTACTTC.

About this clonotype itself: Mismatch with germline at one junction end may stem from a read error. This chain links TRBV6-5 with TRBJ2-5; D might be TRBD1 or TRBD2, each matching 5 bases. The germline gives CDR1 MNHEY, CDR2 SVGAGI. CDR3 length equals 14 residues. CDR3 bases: TGTGCCATCAGTTACGAGGGGTCGCGAGAGACCCAGTACTTC. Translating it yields CAISYEGSRETQYF.

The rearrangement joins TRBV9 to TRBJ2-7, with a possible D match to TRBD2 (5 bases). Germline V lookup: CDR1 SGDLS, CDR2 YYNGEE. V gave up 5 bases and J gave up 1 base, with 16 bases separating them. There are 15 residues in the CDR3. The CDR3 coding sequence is TGTGCCAGCAGACCACCTAGCCAGGAGTCCTACGAGCAGTACTTC. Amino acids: CASRPPSQESYEQYF.

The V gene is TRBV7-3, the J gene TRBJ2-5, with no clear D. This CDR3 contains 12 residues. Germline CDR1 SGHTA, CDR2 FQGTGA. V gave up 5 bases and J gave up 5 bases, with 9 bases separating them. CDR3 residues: CASSRPEETQYF. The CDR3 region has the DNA TGTGCCAGCAGCCGACCAGAGGAGACCCAGTACTTC. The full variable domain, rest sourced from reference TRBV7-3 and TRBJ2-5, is GAGVSQTPSNKVTEKGKYVELRCDPISGHTALYWYRQSLGQGPEFLIYFQGTGAADDSGLPNDRFFAVRPEGSVSTLKIQRTERGDSAVYLCASSRPEETQYFGPGTRLLVL.

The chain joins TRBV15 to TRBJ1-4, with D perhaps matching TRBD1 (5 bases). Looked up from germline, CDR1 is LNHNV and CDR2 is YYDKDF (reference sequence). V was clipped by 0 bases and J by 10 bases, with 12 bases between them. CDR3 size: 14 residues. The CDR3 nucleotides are TGTGCCACCAGCAGAGATGGGGGGTGGAGAAAACTGTTTTTT. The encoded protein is CATSRDGGWRKLFF.

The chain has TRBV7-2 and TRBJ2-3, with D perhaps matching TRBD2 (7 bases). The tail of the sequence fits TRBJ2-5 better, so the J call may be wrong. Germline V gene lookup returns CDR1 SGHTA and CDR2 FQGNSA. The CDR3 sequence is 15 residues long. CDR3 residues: CASSWPGGYQETQYF. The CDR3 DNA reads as TGTGCCAGCAGCTGGCCGGGGGGCTACCAAGAGACCCAGTACTTC.

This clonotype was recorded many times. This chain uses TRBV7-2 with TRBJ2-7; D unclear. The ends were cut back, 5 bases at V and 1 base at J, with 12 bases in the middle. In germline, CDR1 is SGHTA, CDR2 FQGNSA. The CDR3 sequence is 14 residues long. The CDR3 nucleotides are TGTGCCAGCAGCCTTGACGGATGGTCCTACGAGCAGTACTTC. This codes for CASSLDGWSYEQYF.